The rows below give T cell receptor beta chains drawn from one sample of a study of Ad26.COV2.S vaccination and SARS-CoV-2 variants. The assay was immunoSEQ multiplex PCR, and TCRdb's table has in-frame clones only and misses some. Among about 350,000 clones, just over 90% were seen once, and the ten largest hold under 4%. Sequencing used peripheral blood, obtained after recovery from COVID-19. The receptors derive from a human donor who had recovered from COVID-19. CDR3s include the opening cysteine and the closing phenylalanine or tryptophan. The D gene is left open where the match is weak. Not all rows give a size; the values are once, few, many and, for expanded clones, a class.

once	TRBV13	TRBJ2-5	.	TGTGCCAGCAGCTTGTCCTGGGGGACCCAGTACTTC	CASSLSWGTQYF
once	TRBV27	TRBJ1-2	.	TGTGCCAGCAGAGTAGACACTTACTATGACTACACCTTC	CASRVDTYYDYTF
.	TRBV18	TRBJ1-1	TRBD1	TGTGCCAGCTCACAGGACAGGGTTGCTTTCTTT	CASSQDRVAFF
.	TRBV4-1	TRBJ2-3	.	TGCGCCAGCAGCCAAGATGGGACCTCGGATACGCAGTATTTT	CASSQDGTSDTQYF
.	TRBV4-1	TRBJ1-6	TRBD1	TGCGCCAGCAGCCAAGCCACGGACAGGGGAGAGGTATCACCCCTCCACTTT	CASSQATDRGEVSPLHF
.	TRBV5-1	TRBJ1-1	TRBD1	TGCGCCAGCAGACTACGGACAGGGCCAGCGACTGAAGCTTTCTTT	CASRLRTGPATEAFF
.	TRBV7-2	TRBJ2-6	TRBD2	TGTGCCAGCAGCTTAGCACCTAGCGGGGGCTCTGGGGCCAACGTCCTGACTTTC	CASSLAPSGGSGANVLTF
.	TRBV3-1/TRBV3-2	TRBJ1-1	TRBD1	TGTGCCAGCAGCCTTGGGACAGGGGTGGGAACTGAAGCTTTCTTT	CASSLGTGVGTEAFF
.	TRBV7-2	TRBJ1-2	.	TGTGCCAGCAGCTTAGTTAGCTACACCTTC	CASSLVSYTF
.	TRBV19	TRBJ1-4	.	TGTGCCAGTAGTATATTCGACCGGGCGGCTGAAAAACTGTTTTTT	CASSIFDRAAEKLFF
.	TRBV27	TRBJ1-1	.	TGTGCCAGCAGTTTCAAGGGTACGAACACTGAAGCTTTCTTT	CASSFKGTNTEAFF
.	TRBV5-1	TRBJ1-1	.	TGCGCCAGCAGCCCCCCCGGCAAATACACTGAAGCTTTCTTT	CASSPPGKYTEAFF
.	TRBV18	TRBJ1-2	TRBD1	TGTGCCAGCTCACCACCCAATCTCCGGGACAGGGGTGGATATGGCTACACCTTC	CASSPPNLRDRGGYGYTF
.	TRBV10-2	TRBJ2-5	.	TGCGCCAGCGTGGGAGGGGGCGAGACCCAGTACTTC	CASVGGGETQYF
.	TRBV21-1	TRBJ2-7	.	TGTGCCAGCAGCAAAGTAGGAGGGGTAGAGTACGAGCAGTACTTC	CASSKVGGVEYEQYF